The source of this T cell receptor (beta chain) is a study of OX40 agonist ivuxolimab in advanced cancers. Study in general: Ivuxolimab, which is an agonistic anti-OX40 (CD134) antibody, was administered to the patients. Each dose-escalation patient presented with hepatocellular carcinoma, melanoma, renal cell or head and neck cancer. Partial responses were achieved by three patients, one with hepatocellular carcinoma and two with cutaneous melanoma.

In germline, CDR1 is SNHLY, CDR2 FYNNEI. The CDR3 totals 14 residues. The ends were cut back, 4 bases at V and 5 bases at J, with 14 bases in the middle. The sample holds a few counts of this clone. The antigen is not known. TCRdb's copy holds only in-frame clones and misses some; the assay was immunoSEQ multiplex PCR. The sample consists of fewer than 75,000 clones, roughly nine tenths of them appearing once. The study, taken as a whole, reports: Dose levels from 0.1 to 3.0 mg/kg saw CD4+ and CD8+ blood T cells expand clonally by week 6.

The sequencing used CD4+ or CD8+ T cells sorted from blood, collected in a trial of the OX40 agonist ivuxolimab. The chain combines TRBV2 with TRBJ1-2; the D gene is possibly TRBD1 (5 bases). The source of this sequence is an adult with an advanced solid tumor such as melanoma, head and neck, liver or kidney cancer. The CDR3 protein is CASSVRQGEYGYTF. CDR3 DNA sequence: TGTGCCAGCAGTGTCCGACAAGGGGAGTATGGCTACACCTTC.